This T cell receptor beta chain was profiled in a study of blood T cells in healthy people across ages. Study results and limitations: The diversity estimates, figures obtained from one million T cells, were considered underestimates. With unsorted PBMCs, a conclusive comparison of naive versus antigen-experienced cells was not possible. Whereas aged donors had fewer naive CD4+ cells, long-lived donors had more of them and higher diversity.

A second PCR of 7 to 11 cycles used a sample-barcoded 5' primer and a J-beta primer mix. TCRdb ran MiXCR on the 5' RACE reads and lists one entry per CDR3 protein. This sample has roughly 1,500,000 distinct CDR3 sequences, with almost 35% found just once. CDR3 length: 14 amino acids. V was cut by 5 bases and J by 2 bases, with 12 bases left in between. A few counts support this clonotype. Its antigen is unidentified. The V and J genes are TRBV12-3 or TRBV12-4 and TRBJ1-2; D might be TRBD1 (5 bases). The clonotype originates from a woman aged 30 to 39 in good health. The specimen sequenced was blood. CDR3 DNA sequence: TGTGCCAGCAGTGTCAGGACACTCAACTATGGCTACACCTTC. It is translated as CASSVRTLNYGYTF.